What follows describes a single T cell receptor beta chain. V lost 0 bases, J lost 6 bases, and 15 bases lay in between. The CDR3 consists of 16 residues. Looked up from germline, CDR1 is KGHSH and CDR2 is LQKENI. Measured with immunoSEQ multiplex PCR; TCRdb has only the in-frame clones, and not every one. The sample includes 300,000 to 400,000 clones, around 90% seen only once; the top ten take 4.5% to 6.5%. The data stem from a study of blood T cell repertoires in COVID-19. The study recruited people aged 18 to 89 years across approximately 23 US areas. Two consecutive negative NP/OP PCR tests, clearance, or resolved symptoms defined Cohort 3 recovery.

The sample taken for sequencing was PBMCs or T cells enriched from blood (not recorded which). The chain carries TRBV18 and TRBJ2-1; D unresolved. This TCR derives from a man between 60 and 75 years old who had recovered from COVID-19. The CDR3 DNA follows: TGTGCCAGCTCACCACCGGAACGGGTGGCCCGCAATGAGCAGTTCTTC. This sequence encodes CASSPPERVARNEQFF.